This T cell receptor beta chain came from a study of shared clonotypes between healthy human individuals (dated by TCRdb to 2019 to 2021). With respect to the entire study: The cohort comprised a couple of women and three men aged 18 to 49 years. For each donor, CD4 naive and CD4 memory were each given three plates, CD8 naive was given two plates, and CD8 memory was given one plate. The study deeply sequenced blood TCR repertoires of 5 or 6 healthy adults to estimate repertoire size and the extent of clonotype sharing between individuals. Different laboratories and diverse techniques were used to prepare libraries and sequence TCR repertoires, to increase sequencing depth and limit assay-specific biases. Leukapheresis yielded between about 0.9 and 9 billion PBMCs per donor. Overall study outcomes, separate from this receptor: When a handful of donors were compared, the shared fraction of clonotypes was roughly 5% for naive CD4, around 3.6% for naive CD8, roughly 2.3% for memory CD4, and around 0.37% for memory CD8. Based on pairwise subsampling, the degree of clonotype sharing among donors was expected to be affected by sequencing depth. Estimated clonotype richness was generally larger for naive than for memory subsets. Even with the large sequencing depth, rarefaction of the sorted-subset datasets indicated that sequencing was incomplete. Only blood was sampled, and tissue TCR repertoires likely differ from those in blood. The genetic and exposure-history diversity represented was limited by the small number of donors. Compared with non-shared clonotypes, clonotypes shared by all four sorted-subset donors had higher generation probabilities.

Using the deep immunoSEQ assay, multiplex PCR amplified TCR CDR3 regions from genomic DNA. Extracted genomic DNA from each cell subset was distributed evenly across all wells of several immunoSEQ 96-well plates, and each plate was treated as a replicate. Each replicate PCR for sorted subsets received about 0.2 ug genomic DNA, equal to about 30,000 T cell genomes. Purified libraries were quantified with a Qubit 3.0 fluorometer, sized on a Bioanalyzer 2100, and re-quantified with the KAPA Library Quantification kit. Every immunoSEQ 96-well plate was sequenced on a separate single-read 150-cycle Illumina NextSeq 550 flow cell. Turning to the authors' computational methods: Because the immunoSEQ output held only junctional sequences and lacked quality scores, the filtering could not match the filtering applied to full-length reads. To assign V/J genes and CDR3, sequences were annotated against IMGT germline references using PyIR, a Python wrapper for IgBLAST v1.9. Reads were filtered out if the reads had weak V/J assignments (E-value above 1e-6), no CDR3, stop codons, out-of-frame junctions, or ambiguous translated residues. V3J clonotypes were defined as sequences sharing the same inferred V gene, J gene, and CDR3 amino acid sequence. Percentage overlap between repertoires was calculated by dividing the number of shared unique clonotypes by the size of the smaller repertoire. Richness of each repertoire was evaluated using RTK rarefaction, the Chao1 estimator, and Recon v2.1 estimates of unobserved clonotypes. Generation probabilities for all TCRbeta clonotypes obtained by the gDNA method from a handful of donors were computed using OLGA. The clones in this table, taken by TCRdb from immuneACCESS, are in-frame only. Not every clone is retained; where verified, under half of the shortfall comes from an unresolved V gene, and the cause of the rest is unknown. The V and J calls and clone size come from that table; D and trimming were worked out from the DNA. Counted in this sample were more than 2 million clones; 90% to 97% of them appeared once. Together, the top ten hold approximately 0.13% of the sample.

About this clone itself: It has no known antigen specificity. Base qualities are not at hand, and no much larger clone is one base apart.

CDR3 length: 17 amino acids, cysteine to phenylalanine. Just the 51-base CDR3 DNA is kept, in frame starting at base 1. Taken from the germline V gene, the CDR1 and CDR2 loops are MGHRA and YSYEKL. Between the V and J ends, shortened by 4 bases and 2 bases respectively, the junction contains 17 bases. The donors were healthy, HIV-negative adults with no recently reported acute infections or vaccinations. Every donor was a Caucasian adult residing in Nashville, Tennessee, USA. CD4+ T cells were enriched through magnetic negative selection, after which naive cells were positively selected on CD45RA and the remaining negative fraction served as the memory subset. After blood collection by leukapheresis, PBMCs were isolated using Ficoll-Histopaque density gradient centrifugation and then cryopreserved in the vapor phase of liquid nitrogen. Purity and quantity of every magnetically sorted T cell population were checked by analytical flow cytometry. Each sorted fraction had its genomic DNA isolated and then quantified by UV absorbance on a Nanodrop 2000c.

The source material was naive CD4+ T cells sorted from blood. Sample cell subset or site, as interpreted from the label and publication: CD45RA+ positively selected. This TCR derives from a man aged 18 to 35 in good health. The V and J genes are TRBV4-1 and TRBJ2-2; D gene: possibly TRBD1, on 6 matching bases. The CDR3 protein is CASSLLVGGHNTGELFF. The DNA sequence is TGCGCCAGCAGCCTCCTCGTTGGGGGACACAACACCGGGGAGCTGTTTTTT.